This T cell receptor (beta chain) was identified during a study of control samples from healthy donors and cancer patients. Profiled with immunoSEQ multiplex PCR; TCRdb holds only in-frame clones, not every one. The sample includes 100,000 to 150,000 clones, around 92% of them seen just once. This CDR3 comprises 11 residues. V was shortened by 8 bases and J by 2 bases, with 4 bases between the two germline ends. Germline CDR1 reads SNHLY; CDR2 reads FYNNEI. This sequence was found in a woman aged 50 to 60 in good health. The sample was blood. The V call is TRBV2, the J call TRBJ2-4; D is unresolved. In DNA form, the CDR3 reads TGTGCCAGCGCTACCAAAAACATTCAGTACTTC. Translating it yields CASATKNIQYF.